This record concerns one T cell receptor (beta chain) sequence. The authors' processing: Researchers report that nucleated cell counts were estimated from reference gene primer amplification. The protocol was immunoSEQ multiplex PCR, while the TCRdb copy is restricted to in-frame clones and leaves out a portion. That table furnishes V, J and clone size, whereas the DNA furnished D and trimming. This table has over 300,000 clones, roughly 90% appearing once. This specimen comes from a study of blood T cell repertoires in COVID-19. Study overall: COVID-19 samples from acute and convalescent phases originated in the United States, Italy and Spain. Nucleic acid was either cDNA or gDNA, and it came from T cells, B-cell-depleted T cells, or PBMCs.

The TCR comes from a man younger than 35 who had recovered from COVID-19. The sequenced material came from peripheral blood.

The CDR3 region is CASSLEDREAFF. CDR3 nucleotide sequence: TGTGCCAGCAGCTTAGAGGACAGGGAAGCTTTCTTT. This chain uses TRBV7-9 with TRBJ1-1, with 7 bases aligning to TRBD1. From germline, CDR1 is SEHNR and CDR2 FQNEAQ (reference sequence). V lost 1 base, J lost 8 bases, and 1 base stayed unmatched. This CDR3 has 12 residues.